Listed below are T cell receptor beta chains from one sample, sequenced in a study of OX40 agonist ivuxolimab in advanced cancers. Measured with immunoSEQ multiplex PCR; TCRdb has only the in-frame clones, and not every one. The repertoire includes 40,000 to 50,000 clones, about 85% of them detected once, and about 50% sits in the top ten. The sequencing here drew on CD4+ or CD8+ T cells sorted from blood, taken in a trial of the OX40 agonist ivuxolimab. The receptors were gathered from an adult with an advanced solid tumor such as melanoma, head and neck, liver or kidney cancer. The CDR3 runs from the conserved cysteine through the conserved F or W. The order of the fields is V gene, clone size, J gene, D gene, CDR3 DNA, CDR3 protein. D genes are given only for firm matches. Not every row has a clone size; where given, it reads once, few, many or a size class.

TRBV10-3	-	TRBJ2-5	TRBD2	TGTGCCATCAGTGCACTAGCGGGGCGAGAGACCCAGTACTTC	CAISALAGRETQYF
TRBV5-8	-	TRBJ2-7	-	TGTGCCAGCAGCATCTCCTGGCAGGCCGACGAGCAGTACTTC	CASSISWQADEQYF
TRBV9	-	TRBJ1-1	-	TGTGCCAGCAGCCTCCTTGGGGGCTCGGGTACTGAAGCTTTCTTT	CASSLLGGSGTEAFF
TRBV7-9	-	TRBJ2-7	-	TGTGCCAGCAGCTTATTGGGGGGTTCCTACGAGCAGTACTTC	CASSLLGGSYEQYF
TRBV5-1	-	TRBJ2-7	TRBD1	TGCGCCAGCAGCGTGGGTACAGGGGCCGGCGAGCAGTACTTC	CASSVGTGAGEQYF
TRBV29-1	-	TRBJ1-2	TRBD1	TGCAGCGCCTATTTCCTGGGACAGAACTATGGCTACACCTTC	CSAYFLGQNYGYTF
TRBV11-2	-	TRBJ1-4	TRBD1	TGTGCCAGCAGCGTATTACAGGGGGCGACTAATGAAAAACTGTTTTTT	CASSVLQGATNEKLFF
TRBV7-8	-	TRBJ2-3	-	TGTGCCAGCAGCCTATTCCGGCAGGCGAGCACAGATACGCAGTATTTT	CASSLFRQASTDTQYF
TRBV9	-	TRBJ2-4	-	TGTGCCAGCAGCGTATTCCCCAACCCCCAAAACATTCAGTACTTC	CASSVFPNPQNIQYF
TRBV6-5	-	TRBJ2-7	-	TGTGCCAGCAGTTACGGGCAGGGAGAAGAGCAGTACTTC	CASSYGQGEEQYF
TRBV7-9	-	TRBJ2-1	-	TGTGCCAGCAGCTTAGCGATGGGATATGAGCAGTTCTTC	CASSLAMGYEQFF
TRBV5-5	-	TRBJ2-1	-	TGTGCCAGCAGCTTGGTGTTGGGGTACGGTGAGCAGTTCTTC	CASSLVLGYGEQFF
TRBV15	-	TRBJ2-5	TRBD1	TGTGCCACCAGCAGATCGCCACCCGGGACAGGGCACGAAGAGACCCAGTACTTC	CATSRSPPGTGHEETQYF
TRBV6-1	-	TRBJ2-2	TRBD1	TGTGCCAGCACCACAGGGGGCAAGGCCGGGGAGCTGTTTTTT	CASTTGGKAGELFF
TRBV5-1	once	TRBJ1-1	-	TGCGCCAGCAGCTATTCAGGGACGGGAAACACTGAAGCTTTCTTT	CASSYSGTGNTEAFF
TRBV29-1	-	TRBJ1-1	-	TGCAGCGTTGTAAGGACGGGGAACACTGAAGCTTTCTTT	CSVVRTGNTEAFF
TRBV7-9	-	TRBJ1-2	TRBD1	TGTGCCAGCAGCTTAGGACAGGGGGCCAACTATGGCTACACCTTC	CASSLGQGANYGYTF
TRBV6-1	few	TRBJ2-7	-	TGTGCCAGCACTGGTCAGGGTCTCGACGAGCAGTACTTC	CASTGQGLDEQYF
TRBV19	-	TRBJ1-5	-	TGTGCCAGTAGTATCAACGGGGGACGCAATCAGCCCCAGCATTTT	CASSINGGRNQPQHF
TRBV19	-	TRBJ1-5	-	TGTGCCAGTAATAGGGGGAATCAGCCCCAGCATTTT	CASNRGNQPQHF
TRBV11-3	-	TRBJ1-1	-	TGTGCCAGCAGCATGTTGACGGGGACTGAAGCTTTCTTT	CASSMLTGTEAFF
TRBV11-2	-	TRBJ2-6	-	TGTGCCAGCAGCTTACGTGCAGGTAGTGCCTCTGGGGCCAACGTCCTGACTTTC	CASSLRAGSASGANVLTF
TRBV23-1	once	TRBJ1-2	TRBD1	TGCGCCAGCAGTCAACGGGGGGCGACAGGGGGTGGGTATGGCTACACCTTC	CASSQRGATGGGYGYTF
TRBV19	-	TRBJ2-3	-	TGTGCCAGTAGGACAGTAGATACGCAGTATTTT	CASRTVDTQYF
TRBV10-1	-	TRBJ2-5	-	TGCGCCATCAGGAGTGCGGTTCAAGAGACCCAGTACTTC	CAIRSAVQETQYF
TRBV5-1	-	TRBJ2-1	-	TGCGCCAGCAGCTTAGCGTGGGGCTCCTACAATGAGCAGTTCTTC	CASSLAWGSYNEQFF
TRBV5-1	-	TRBJ2-7	-	TGCGCCAGCAGCTTGGGAAACTACGAGCAGTACTTC	CASSLGNYEQYF
TRBV5-4	-	TRBJ1-2	-	TGTGCCAGCAGCTTGGACCCGGAGGGAGACTATGGCTACACCTTC	CASSLDPEGDYGYTF
TRBV28	-	TRBJ2-7	-	TGTGCCAGCAGCCCACCCTTCTACGAGCAGTACTTC	CASSPPFYEQYF
TRBV7-2	-	TRBJ2-7	-	TGTGCCAGCAGCTTAGGGCGGGGGCTTTCCTACGAGCAGTACTTC	CASSLGRGLSYEQYF
TRBV12-2	-	TRBJ2-7	-	TGTGCAAGTCGCTTAACGGGACAGGGTGACGAGCAGTACTTC	CASRLTGQGDEQYF
TRBV11-3	few	TRBJ2-1	-	TGTGCCAGCAGCTTAGGGCATGAGCAGTTCTTC	CASSLGHEQFF
TRBV29-1	-	TRBJ2-5	TRBD2	TGCAGCGTTCGAAGCGGGGGTGAGACCCAGTACTTC	CSVRSGGETQYF
TRBV2	-	TRBJ2-3	TRBD1	TGTGCCAGCAGTGGAGGGACAGGGACGCAGTATTTT	CASSGGTGTQYF
TRBV29-1	-	TRBJ1-2	TRBD1	TGCAGCGTTGAAGACGGGACAGGGGACAACTATGGCTACACCTTC	CSVEDGTGDNYGYTF
TRBV28	-	TRBJ2-7	TRBD2	TGTGCCAGCAGTTCCCGGACTAGCGGGGGAATCGGGTACTTC	CASSSRTSGGIGYF
TRBV5-1	-	TRBJ1-1	-	TGCGCCAGCACCCCAGTTGGGGGGGACACTGAAGCTTTCTTT	CASTPVGGDTEAFF
TRBV5-1	-	TRBJ2-1	-	TGCGCCAGCAGCTTGGACAGTGTAACTGAGCAGTTCTTC	CASSLDSVTEQFF
TRBV28	-	TRBJ1-2	TRBD1	TGTGCCAGCAGTCCCGGACAGGGGGCCTTTGGCTACACCTTC	CASSPGQGAFGYTF
TRBV11-1	-	TRBJ2-3	TRBD1	TGTGCCTCCCGGGACAGGGCAACAGATACGCAGTATTTT	CASRDRATDTQYF